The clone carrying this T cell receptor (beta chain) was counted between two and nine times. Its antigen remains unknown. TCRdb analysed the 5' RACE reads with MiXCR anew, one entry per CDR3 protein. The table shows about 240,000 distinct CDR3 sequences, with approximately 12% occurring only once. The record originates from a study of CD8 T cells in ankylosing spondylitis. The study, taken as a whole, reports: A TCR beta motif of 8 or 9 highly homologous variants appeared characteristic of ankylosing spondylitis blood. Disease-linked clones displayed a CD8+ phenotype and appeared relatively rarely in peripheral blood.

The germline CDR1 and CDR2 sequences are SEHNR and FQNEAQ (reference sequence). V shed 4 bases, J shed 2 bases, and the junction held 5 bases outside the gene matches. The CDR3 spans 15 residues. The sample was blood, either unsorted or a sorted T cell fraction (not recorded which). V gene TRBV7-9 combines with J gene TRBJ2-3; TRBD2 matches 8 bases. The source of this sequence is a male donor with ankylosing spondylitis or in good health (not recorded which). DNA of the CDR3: TGTGCCAGCAGCTCCGGGAGGGCCCTCACAGATACGCAGTATTTT. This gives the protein CASSSGRALTDTQYF.